This T cell receptor beta chain was captured in a study of Graves' ophthalmopathy and Graves' hyperthyroidism. Study-level information: The collection of peripheral blood took place at initial diagnosis, before any treatment.

The germline V gene encodes CDR1 SGDLS and CDR2 YYNGEE. CDR3 length: 14 residues. The TCR beta CDR3 regions underwent amplification from RNA transcripts. HTBI primers primed a first-round RT-PCR, and a second-round multiplex PCR followed. TCRdb fed the multiplex PCR reads into MiXCR, producing one record per CDR3 protein. The table includes approximately 480,000 distinct CDR3 sequences, about 15% detected once. As to this clonotype: One junction end does not reproduce the germline sequence, and a read error may be involved.

The PBMCs originated from more than 7.5 ml of fresh peripheral blood. The specimen sequenced was blood. The sequence derives from a woman aged 25 to 45 with Graves' ophthalmopathy. The V call is TRBV9, the J call TRBJ2-4; 10 bases are a match to TRBD2. CDR3 sequence (DNA): TGTGCCAGCAGCGTAGGGAGTAGCGGGGGGCCGATGAACTTC. This encodes CASSVGSSGGPMNF.